These 25 T cell receptor beta chains came from one sample sequenced in a study of cytomegalovirus exposure and HLA in healthy donors. It was with 60 Vbeta and 13 Jbeta primers that the PCR ran. Sequencing used immunoSEQ multiplex PCR; TCRdb keeps in-frame clones, though not all of them. The sample carries about 170,000 clones, around four fifths recorded once. The sequenced sample was PBMCs. These receptors were taken from a woman aged 45 to 65 in good health and CMV-seropositive.

This sequence joins TRBV7-3 and TRBJ2-2; perhaps TRBD2 as D (6 bases). CDR1 and CDR2 from the germline V gene are SGHTA and FQGTGA. The CDR3 spans 14 residues. Trimming removed 8 bases from V and 2 bases from J, with 12 bases in between. This chain's CDR3 is CASGAGRNTGELFF. In nucleotides, the CDR3 is TGTGCCAGCGGGGCGGGGCGAAACACCGGGGAGCTGTTTTTT. Full variable domain (remainder filled in from reference TRBV7-3 and TRBJ2-2): GAGVSQTPSNKVTEKGKYVELRCDPISGHTALYWYRQSLGQGPEFLIYFQGTGAADDSGLPNDRFFAVRPEGSVSTLKIQRTERGDSAVYLCASGAGRNTGELFFGEGSRLTVL.

The chain uses TRBV4-1 and TRBJ2-1; TRBD1 might be the D (7 bases). Germline values: CDR1 MGHRA, CDR2 YSYEKL. The CDR3 sequence is 21 residues long. V was clipped by 4 bases and J by 0 bases, with 28 bases between them. In nucleotides, the CDR3 is TGCGCCAGCAGCCCACCAGGGGGGACACCGAACCGGGGAAGCTCCTACAATGAGCAGTTCTTC. It translates to CASSPPGGTPNRGSSYNEQFF.

This clone was recorded once. V is TRBV19 and J is TRBJ2-5, with TRBD2 identical over 7 bases. The CDR3 has 14 amino acids. In germline, CDR1 is LNHDA, CDR2 SQIVND (reference sequence). Trimming cost V 5 bases and J 1 base; bases outside gene matches: 4. CDR3 sequence (DNA): TGTGCCAGTAGTTCCGGGGGGACCCAAGAGACCCAGTACTTC. Protein: CASSSGGTQETQYF.

The chain couples TRBV6-6 to TRBJ2-1; 10 bases match TRBD2. Germline CDR1 reads MNHNY; CDR2 reads SVGAGI (reference sequence). V lost 4 bases, J lost 6 bases, and 3 bases stayed unmatched. The CDR3 runs to 14 residues. In DNA form, the CDR3 reads TGTGCCAGCAGTTTAGCGGGGGGTACCAATGAGCAGTTCTTC. Amino acids: CASSLAGGTNEQFF.

J is TRBJ2-7 and V is TRBV4-1; the match to TRBD1 covers 7 bases. V dropped 1 base and J dropped 2; count of bases not matched to a gene: 8. The CDR3 consists of 16 residues. Germline V CDR1 and CDR2: MGHRA, YSYEKL. CDR3 amino acids: CASSQGPGGAPYEQYF. Written as DNA, the CDR3 is TGCGCCAGCAGCCAAGGACCAGGGGGAGCCCCCTACGAGCAGTACTTC.

This clone was observed once. V is TRBV5-1 and J is TRBJ1-2; unclear D gene. The CDR3 extends over 14 amino acids. Germline V gene lookup returns CDR1 SGHRS and CDR2 YFSETQ. Trimming took off 3 bases at V and 4 bases at J, with 13 bases between the two ends. Written as DNA, the CDR3 is TGCGCCAGCAGCTGGGAACGAGGAGGCTATGGCTACACCTTC. Amino acids: CASSWERGGYGYTF.

The chain is built from TRBV12-2 and TRBJ2-5; the tabulated D call, TRBD1, remains unverified against the DNA. TRBV12-2 is reported as a pseudogene. This CDR3 has 16 amino acids. The CDR3 nucleotides read TGTGCAAGTCGCCATCTAAGGGACACCCTCCAAGAGACCCAGTACTTC. The encoded protein is CASRHLRDTLQETQYF.

The V call is TRBV11-3, the J call TRBJ1-3, with 10 bases identical to TRBD1. V was clipped by 4 bases and J by 2 bases; unmatched bases: 5. The CDR3 spans 16 residues. Germline lookup yields CDR1 SGHNT and CDR2 YENEEA. The CDR3 region has the DNA TGTGCCAGCAGCTCCCGGACAGGGGGAGCTGGAAACACCATATATTTT. This sequence encodes CASSSRTGGAGNTIYF.

The rearrangement uses TRBV2 and TRBJ1-5; D unclear. With 5 bases removed from V and 4 bases from J, the gap between germline ends came to 12 bases. This CDR3 is 14 amino acids long. Germline V gene lookup returns CDR1 SNHLY and CDR2 FYNNEI. In nucleotides, the CDR3 is TGTGCCAGCAGTTTTGGCAGCGGGAATCAGCCCCAGCATTTT. Its protein product is CASSFGSGNQPQHF.

The chain recombines TRBV6-5 with TRBJ2-7, with a tentative D call TRBD1 (6 bases). Trimming removed 6 bases from V and 3 bases from J, with 18 bases in between. CDR1 is MNHEY and CDR2 is SVGAGI in the germline V gene. This CDR3 region has 15 residues. The DNA of the CDR3 is TGTGCCAGCAGCCGCACTTACAGGGAATACTACGAGCAGTACTTC. Translated, it gives CASSRTYREYYEQYF.

The table lists this clone with a count of one. CDR3 sequence: CATSREGRGQPQHF. The CDR3 DNA sequence: TGTGCCACCAGCAGAGAGGGTAGGGGTCAGCCCCAGCATTTT. This chain uses TRBV15 with TRBJ1-5; D is possibly TRBD1 (5 bases). Germline CDR1 LNHNV, CDR2 YYDKDF (reference sequence). V was shortened by 0 bases and J by 6 bases, with 9 bases between the two germline ends. The CDR3 runs to 14 residues.

V is TRBV29-1 and J is TRBJ1-4, with D unresolved. Germline V CDR1 and CDR2: SQVTM, ANQGSEA. Trimming removed 5 bases at V and 5 bases at J, with 12 bases between. The CDR3 is 13 residues long. CDR3 loop: CSVLLSLNEKLFF. The CDR3 DNA reads as TGCAGCGTTTTACTGAGTCTAAATGAAAAACTGTTTTTT.

The gene calls are TRBV10-2 and TRBJ2-2; possibly TRBD1 for D (6 bases). Germline V gene sequence: CDR1 WSHSY, CDR2 SAAADI. V was trimmed by 7 bases and J by 5 bases, leaving 17 bases between them. This CDR3 region has 15 residues. DNA of the CDR3: TGCGCCAGCACGACGGTGGGGGCCGGGACCGGGGAGCTGTTTTTT. This sequence encodes CASTTVGAGTGELFF.

The chain combines TRBV5-1 with TRBJ2-7; no reliable D call. Germline V CDR1 and CDR2: SGHRS, YFSETQ. The germline V and J ends were trimmed by 2 bases and 2 bases, with 11 bases remaining between them. This CDR3 comprises 14 residues. CDR3 in amino acids: CASSLEDPTYEQYF. The CDR3 DNA follows: TGCGCCAGCAGCTTAGAGGATCCTACCTACGAGCAGTACTTC.

This chain connects TRBV11-1 to TRBJ1-6; no reliable D call. CDR3 length equals 13 residues. From germline, CDR1 is SGHAT and CDR2 FQDESV (reference sequence). Trimming shortened V by 2 bases and J by 7 bases, and 6 bases separated the two germline ends. CDR3 coding DNA: TGTGCCAGCAGCTTAAGCTGGAATTCACCCCTCCACTTT. This encodes CASSLSWNSPLHF.

CDR3 nucleotides: TGTGCCAGCACGGGGACAGGGGGTGACTATGGCTACACCTTC. Residues: CASTGTGGDYGYTF. The chain couples TRBV6-1 to TRBJ1-2, with TRBD1 identical over 11 bases. The J segment lost 3 bases and the V segment lost 7 bases, leaving 4 bases of the junction unmatched. The length of the CDR3 is 14 residues. CDR1 is MNHNS and CDR2 is SASEGT in the germline V gene.

The chain joins TRBV30 to TRBJ1-1; 7 nucleotides agree with TRBD1. This CDR3 contains 13 residues. Germline V gene data show CDR1 as GTSNPN and CDR2 as SVGIG (reference sequence). Trimming took 5 bases from V and 1 from J; bases not matched to a gene: 4. The CDR3 DNA is TGTGCCTGGTCGGACAGGCCGAACACTGAAGCTTTCTTT. It specifies CAWSDRPNTEAFF.

The gene calls are TRBV10-3 and TRBJ1-3; no definite D call. The CDR3 runs 13 residues. Germline V CDR1 and CDR2: ENHRY, SYGVKD. V gave up 7 bases and J gave up 0 bases, with 7 bases separating them. Written as DNA, the CDR3 is TGTGCCATCACAGCGAGCTCTGGAAACACCATATATTTT. Protein product: CAITASSGNTIYF.

J is TRBJ2-7 and V is TRBV2, with D possibly TRBD1 on 5 matching bases. This CDR3 is built from 14 residues. V was trimmed by 7 bases and J by 7 bases, leaving 20 bases between them. Germline V lookup: CDR1 SNHLY, CDR2 FYNNEI. DNA for the CDR3: TGTGCCAGCAAGGGGCAGGGTCGACGAAGGGAGCAGTACTTC. It translates to CASKGQGRRREQYF.

This rearrangement joins TRBV7-3 to TRBJ1-1, with D tentatively TRBD1 (5 bases). The CDR3 length is 15 residues. Trimming pared 5 bases from V and 1 base from J, leaving 14 bases between. Germline assignment: CDR1 SGHTA and CDR2 FQGTGA. CDR3 loop: CASSNYTQGNTEAFF. The CDR3 nucleotides read TGTGCCAGCAGCAATTACACGCAGGGGAACACTGAAGCTTTCTTT.

This sequence joins TRBV5-1 and TRBJ2-1; TRBD1 agrees at 7 bases. The CDR3 has 15 amino acids. Germline V gene data show CDR1 as SGHRS and CDR2 as YFSETQ. Germline trimming cut 4 bases from V and 4 bases from J; bases unmatched to any gene: 8. In DNA, the CDR3 is TGCGCCAGCAGCCCGACAGGGTACCCTTACAATGAGCAGTTCTTC. Translating gives CASSPTGYPYNEQFF.

The J gene is TRBJ2-3, the V gene TRBV7-9, with 9 nucleotides matching TRBD2. Trimming took 2 bases from V and 6 from J; bases not matched to a gene: 9. CDR3 size: 16 residues. Germline V gives CDR1 SEHNR, CDR2 FQNEAQ (reference sequence). This CDR3 is CASSLRSSGGGDTQYF. CDR3 coding DNA: TGTGCCAGCAGCTTACGAAGTAGCGGGGGCGGGGATACGCAGTATTTT.

The chain carries TRBV27 and TRBJ1-1; 12 bases align to TRBD1. V shed 3 bases and J 3 bases; nucleotides not matched to a gene: 5. The germline CDR1 and CDR2 sequences are MNHEY and SMNVEV (reference sequence). CDR3 length: 16 residues. DNA for the CDR3: TGTGCCAGCAGTTTCGGGACAGGGGGCGCCCACACTGAAGCTTTCTTT. The encoded protein is CASSFGTGGAHTEAFF.

The rearrangement uses TRBV30 and TRBJ2-3, with 10 positions matching TRBD2. V trimming: 0 bases; J trimming: 6 bases; junction bases outside the gene matches: 3. The V gene's germline CDR1 is GTSNPN and CDR2 SVGIG (reference sequence). CDR3 length: 14 amino acids. CDR3 loop: CAWSVAGGKDTQYF. The CDR3 DNA reads TGTGCCTGGAGTGTAGCGGGGGGGAAGGATACGCAGTATTTT.

This chain links TRBV5-1 with TRBJ1-6; TRBD1 might be the D (5 bases). This CDR3 is built from 17 residues. CDR1 and CDR2 (germline): SGHRS, YFSETQ. With 4 bases removed from V and 7 bases from J, the gap between germline ends came to 21 bases. The CDR3 nucleotides read TGCGCCAGCAGCCCCTCTGGGCCAGGGAATAGCAATTCACCCCTCCACTTT. Translating it yields CASSPSGPGNSNSPLHF.